A selection of T cell receptor beta chains follows, all from one sample in a study of control samples from healthy donors and cancer patients. TCRdb's table, derived via immunoSEQ multiplex PCR, lists solely in-frame clones and lacks some. The repertoire has 150,000 to 200,000 clones, nearly 90% of them found once; the top ten carry 1.4%. Sequenced input: blood. The source of these receptors is a woman aged 45-59 years in good health. Each CDR3 is given with its conserved first and last residue. D genes are given only for firm matches. Rows give clone size only sometimes, using once, few, many, or a class for an expanded clone.

clone_size j_call d_call v_call cdr3_aa cdr3_nt
. TRBJ2-5 . TRBV7-2 CASSFQTGAQETQYF TGTGCCAGCAGCTTTCAGACCGGTGCCCAAGAGACCCAGTACTTC
. TRBJ2-1 . TRBV6-2/TRBV6-3 CASSYRVWGGSYNEQFF TGTGCCAGCAGTTACAGGGTTTGGGGAGGCTCCTACAATGAGCAGTTCTTC
. TRBJ2-3 . TRBV7-3 CASSLSQGDTQYF TGTGCCAGCAGCTTATCCCAGGGTGATACGCAGTATTTT
few TRBJ2-5 . TRBV6-2/TRBV6-3 CASSSIEETQYF TGTGCCAGCAGTTCGATCGAAGAAACCCAGTACTTC
. TRBJ2-1 . TRBV27 CASSLGSGHVSSYNEQFF TGTGCCAGCAGTTTAGGGTCGGGACACGTCTCATCCTACAATGAGCAGTTCTTC
. TRBJ1-2 TRBD1 TRBV7-2 CASSQLATGGTNYGYTF TGTGCCAGCAGCCAACTGGCGACAGGGGGAACCAACTATGGCTACACCTTC
once TRBJ2-3 . TRBV28 CASRVGARGTQYF TGTGCCAGCAGGGTGGGGGCGCGGGGTACGCAGTATTTT
. TRBJ2-1 . TRBV9 CASSALGGEKRGYNEQFF TGTGCCAGCAGCGCTCTAGGGGGGGAGAAACGTGGGTACAATGAGCAGTTCTTC
. TRBJ1-5 . TRBV25-1 CASSDGNQPQHF TGTGCCAGCAGTGACGGCAATCAGCCCCAGCATTTT
. TRBJ2-5 . TRBV19 CASSREGGETQYF TGTGCCAGTAGTAGGGAAGGCGGAGAGACCCAGTACTTC
many TRBJ1-2 . TRBV28 CASRFRWGYTF TGTGCCAGCAGATTTCGTTGGGGCTACACCTTC
. TRBJ1-2 . TRBV19 CASSDPGHALYGYTF TGTGCCAGTAGCGATCCGGGCCACGCCTTATATGGCTACACCTTC
. TRBJ1-5 . TRBV6-6 CASSYLRGVQPQHF TGTGCCAGCAGTTACTTACGCGGGGTTCAGCCCCAGCATTTT
. TRBJ2-4 . TRBV6-6 CASSPIISVAKNIQYF TGTGCCAGCAGCCCCATAATATCAGTAGCCAAAAACATTCAGTACTTC
. TRBJ1-4 TRBD1 TRBV7-9 CASSAIQGTFEKLFF TGTGCCAGCAGCGCCATACAGGGGACGTTTGAAAAACTGTTTTTT
once TRBJ1-2 . TRBV4-1 CASSQDRLGEGYTF TGCGCCAGCAGCCAAGATAGGCTGGGGGAGGGCTACACCTTC
. TRBJ1-2 . TRBV6-5 CASSYAGQTAGYTF TGTGCCAGCAGTTATGCGGGACAAACCGCTGGCTACACCTTC
. TRBJ1-4 . TRBV10-3 CAITSGRNEKLFF TGTGCCATCACCTCGGGTCGTAATGAAAAACTGTTTTTT
. TRBJ2-7 TRBD1 TRBV10-1 CATQGAYEQYF TGCGCCACCCAGGGGGCTTACGAGCAGTACTTC
once TRBJ1-5 . TRBV19 CASSIDRRTLSNQPQHF TGTGCCAGTAGTATAGATCGGAGAACCCTTAGCAATCAGCCCCAGCATTTT
. TRBJ2-3 . TRBV19 CASREGGVADTQYF TGTGCCAGTAGGGAGGGGGGGGTTGCAGATACGCAGTATTTT
. TRBJ1-5 . TRBV12-3/TRBV12-4 CASSLGGKQPQHF TGTGCCAGCAGTTTAGGGGGGAAACAGCCCCAGCATTTT
. TRBJ2-7 TRBD1 TRBV7-2 CASSDWTGGFGEQYF TGTGCCAGCAGCGACTGGACAGGGGGATTTGGCGAGCAGTACTTC
. TRBJ2-2 . TRBV9 CASSSWTPGELFF TGTGCCAGCAGCTCCTGGACTCCCGGGGAGCTGTTTTTT
few TRBJ2-5 TRBD2 TRBV30 CAWSVLAGTQETQYF TGTGCCTGGAGTGTACTAGCGGGGACTCAAGAGACCCAGTACTTC
. TRBJ1-1 TRBD1 TRBV5-6 CASSGGQGSLNEAFF TGTGCCAGCAGCGGGGGACAGGGATCCCTCAACGAAGCTTTCTTT
. TRBJ1-1 . TRBV7-3 CASSPGWTDTEAFF TGTGCCAGCAGCCCGGGGTGGACGGACACTGAAGCTTTCTTT
. TRBJ2-3 TRBD2 TRBV11-3 CASSPGTSGTDTQYF TGTGCCAGCAGTCCCGGGACTAGCGGCACAGATACGCAGTATTTT
. TRBJ1-1 . TRBV6-5 CASSYRDDTEAFF TGTGCCAGCAGTTACAGGGACGACACTGAAGCTTTCTTT
. TRBJ1-5 . TRBV6-1 CASSEFGGEGPQHF TGTGCCAGCAGTGAATTCGGGGGGGAAGGACCCCAGCATTTT
few TRBJ1-6 . TRBV9 CASSSGGGDWDNSPLHF TGTGCCAGCAGCTCTGGGGGGGGTGATTGGGATAATTCACCCCTCCACTTT
. TRBJ1-4 TRBD1 TRBV5-5 CASSLGQGGSEKLFF TGTGCCAGCAGCTTGGGACAGGGAGGCAGTGAAAAACTGTTTTTT
. TRBJ2-1 . TRBV6-2/TRBV6-3 CASSYSPGESSYNEQFF TGTGCCAGCAGTTACTCGCCTGGCGAAAGCTCCTACAATGAGCAGTTCTTC
. TRBJ1-1 TRBD1 TRBV19 CASRQGVGNTEAFF TGTGCCAGTAGGCAGGGGGTCGGGAACACTGAAGCTTTCTTT
. TRBJ2-7 . TRBV28 CASSTDPGLIAYEQYF TGTGCCAGCAGTACCGATCCGGGACTCATTGCCTACGAGCAGTACTTC
. TRBJ1-1 . TRBV6-5 CASSYAPGNTEAFF TGTGCCAGCAGTTACGCCCCGGGGAACACTGAAGCTTTCTTT
. TRBJ1-5 . TRBV4-2 CASSTDGSSNQPQHF TGTGCCAGCAGCACAGACGGGTCGTCTAATCAGCCCCAGCATTTT
. TRBJ2-7 TRBD2 TRBV7-2 CASRSSPSGAYEQYF TGTGCCAGCAGGTCCTCACCTAGCGGGGCCTACGAGCAGTACTTC
. TRBJ1-4 TRBD1 TRBV27 CASSQPGQGSEKLFF TGTGCCAGCAGCCAACCGGGACAGGGGTCTGAAAAACTGTTTTTT
. TRBJ1-2 . TRBV6-5 CASRPGTEGYTF TGTGCCAGCAGGCCCGGGACGGAAGGCTACACCTTC
. TRBJ1-4 . TRBV29-1 CSVGGDRNLENEKLFF TGCAGCGTGGGAGGAGACAGGAACTTGGAAAATGAAAAACTGTTTTTT
. TRBJ2-1 TRBD1 TRBV11-2 CASSHSGTVYNEQFF TGTGCCAGCAGCCATTCCGGGACAGTGTACAATGAGCAGTTCTTC
. TRBJ2-7 TRBD2 TRBV19 CASRPGGGPSSYEQYF TGTGCCAGTAGGCCGGGGGGGGGACCTAGCTCCTACGAGCAGTACTTC
once TRBJ1-5 TRBD1 TRBV2 CASRDDRVVQPQHF TGTGCCAGCAGAGACGACAGGGTAGTTCAGCCCCAGCATTTT
. TRBJ2-7 TRBD1 TRBV20-1 CSASRDRMRHEQYF TGCAGTGCTAGTCGGGACAGGATGAGACACGAGCAGTACTTC
. TRBJ1-6 . TRBV9 CASSVGQRGGVSPLHF TGTGCCAGCAGCGTAGGTCAACGGGGCGGAGTCTCACCCCTCCACTTT
. TRBJ2-5 TRBD1 TRBV20-1 CSRQGPETQYF TGCAGCCGACAGGGGCCGGAGACCCAGTACTTC
. TRBJ2-6 . TRBV4-2 CASRSINSGANVLTF TGTGCCAGCAGAAGCATCAACTCTGGGGCCAACGTCCTGACTTTC
. TRBJ1-5 . TRBV28 CASSFSGGGRDQPQHF TGTGCCAGCAGTTTCTCGGGAGGGGGGAGAGATCAGCCCCAGCATTTT
. TRBJ1-3 . TRBV23-1 CASSQFGGGPSSGNTIYF TGCGCCAGCAGTCAATTTGGGGGGGGGCCCAGCTCTGGAAACACCATATATTTT
. TRBJ2-7 TRBD2 TRBV5-4 CASSSVSGGANEQYF TGTGCCAGCAGCTCGGTTAGCGGGGGGGCTAACGAGCAGTACTTC
. TRBJ1-2 . TRBV7-9 CASSLEGQRSYGYTF TGTGCCAGCAGCTTAGAAGGACAGCGGTCCTATGGCTACACCTTC
. TRBJ2-1 TRBD1 TRBV18 CASSQDRVDEQFF TGTGCCAGCTCACAAGACAGGGTGGATGAGCAGTTCTTC
. TRBJ2-6 . TRBV6-4 CASSAHGRGANVLTF TGTGCCAGCAGTGCCCACGGGCGTGGGGCCAACGTCCTGACTTTC
once TRBJ1-1 . TRBV5-1 CASSPTQGLNTEAFF TGCGCCAGCAGTCCTACCCAGGGGTTGAACACTGAAGCTTTCTTT
. TRBJ2-1 TRBD2 TRBV19 CASIRTSGSYEQFF TGTGCCAGTATCCGGACTAGCGGGAGCTATGAGCAGTTCTTC
. TRBJ1-5 . TRBV19 CASTPRPGEPQPQHF TGTGCCAGTACTCCGCGACCCGGAGAGCCTCAGCCCCAGCATTTT
. TRBJ1-2 TRBD1 TRBV12-3/TRBV12-4 CASSGTVSYGYTF TGTGCCAGCAGCGGGACAGTCAGCTACGGCTACACCTTC
. TRBJ1-6 . TRBV21-1 CASTFGGGPTIKPRLSPLHF TGTGCCAGCACCTTCGGTGGGGGCCCAACCATAAAACCAAGATTGTCACCCCTCCACTTT
. TRBJ2-7 . TRBV6-5 CASNPQGGEQYF TGTGCCAGCAACCCACAGGGCGGCGAGCAGTACTTC